Listed here are 21 T cell receptor beta chains from one sample, sequenced in a study of blood T cells in healthy people across ages. With a J-beta primer mix and a sample-barcoded 5' primer, a second PCR ran 7 to 11 cycles. TCRdb ran MiXCR on the 5' RACE reads and lists one entry per CDR3 protein. This repertoire shows approximately 1,700,000 distinct CDR3 sequences, roughly two fifths found once; its top ten account for under 30%. The source material was blood. The receptors were sampled from a human donor in good health.

The chain recombines TRBV12-3 or TRBV12-4 with TRBJ2-3, with TRBD2 matching 8 bases. The CDR3 has 14 amino acids. The ends lost 4 bases at V and 4 bases at J; junction bases unmatched: 4. In DNA form, the CDR3 reads TGTGCCAGCAGTTCGTTAGCGGGGTCAGATACGCAGTATTTT. Its protein product is CASSSLAGSDTQYF.

The V and J genes are TRBV27 and TRBJ2-1; D gene ambiguous. This CDR3 has 15 amino acids. Per the germline V gene, CDR1 is MNHEY and CDR2 is SMNVEV (reference sequence). V lost 5 bases and J lost 5, with 16 bases in between. The CDR3 DNA reads TGTGCCAGCAGTACAAGGTCGAACGTGCACAATGAGCAGTTCTTC. Translating gives CASSTRSNVHNEQFF.

J is TRBJ2-7 and V is TRBV6-4, with D unresolved. The CDR3 is 12 amino acids. Germline values: CDR1 MRHNA, CDR2 SNTAGT. Between the trimmed V and J ends, which lost 10 bases and 1 base, there was a span of 11 bases. The CDR3: CANRTSSYEQYF. The CDR3 coding sequence is TGTGCCAATCGGACGAGTTCCTACGAGCAGTACTTC.

At least ten counts were recorded for this clonotype. The V and J genes are TRBV24-1 and TRBJ1-5; maybe TRBD1 (6 bases). Germline values: CDR1 KGHDR, CDR2 SFDVKD. The CDR3 covers 14 residues. The V end was cut by 4 bases, the J end by 5 bases, with 11 bases between. The CDR3 nucleotides are TGTGCCACCAGTGACCCGACAGGTGATCAGCCCCAGCATTTT. This gives the protein CATSDPTGDQPQHF.

This rearrangement joins TRBV7-9 to TRBJ2-3, with D uncertain. The CDR3 sequence is 15 residues long. Per germline, CDR1 SEHNR and CDR2 FQNEAQ (reference sequence). The V end lost 5 bases, the J end lost 3 bases, and 15 bases lay between the germline ends. The CDR3 coding sequence is TGTGCCAGCAGCGCATACAGAGTAAGGACAGATACGCAGTATTTT. It yields the protein CASSAYRVRTDTQYF.

The chain combines TRBV29-1 with TRBJ2-7, with 9 bases fitting TRBD1. The J call may be incorrect, as the DNA end agrees better with TRBJ2-4. CDR3 length: 14 amino acids. Germline V CDR1 and CDR2: SQVTM, ANQGSEA. DNA for the CDR3: TGCAGCGTTGAAGGGGGGACAGGGCACGGCATTCAGTACTTC. Its protein product is CSVEGGTGHGIQYF.

The chain recombines TRBV5-8 with TRBJ1-2; D unresolved. V shed 0 bases and J shed 6 bases, with 9 bases lying between them. The CDR3 length is 13 residues. CDR1 and CDR2 from the germline V gene are SGHTS and YDEGEE. CDR3 coding DNA: TGTGCCAGCAGCTTGGTAGGGCACAATGGCTACACCTTC. Translation gives CASSLVGHNGYTF.

This chain links TRBV6-2 or TRBV6-3 with TRBJ1-4; TRBD1 agrees at 7 bases. CDR3 length: 15 residues. Germline V CDR1 and CDR2: MNHEY, SVGEGT. Trimming at V came to 6 bases and at J to 5 bases, leaving 9 bases not matched to a gene. DNA for the CDR3: TGTGCCAGCAGAAGACCGGGACAGCCGAATGAAAAACTGTTTTTT. Its translation: CASRRPGQPNEKLFF.

Turning to this clonotype: Being one base from a much bigger clone, this may be a read error. The V and J genes are TRBV12-3 or TRBV12-4 and TRBJ2-6; 8 bases agree with TRBD1. CDR3 size: 15 residues. Germline trimming cut 6 bases from V and 0 bases from J; bases unmatched to any gene: 1. The CDR3 spells CASRTGDSGANVLTF. The CDR3, as DNA: TGTGCCAGCAGGACAGGGGACTCTGGGGCCAACGTCCTGACTTTC.

This clonotype has a handful of counts. The gene calls are TRBV6-6 and TRBJ2-5; weak D call: TRBD2 (7 bases). The DNA end is more similar to TRBJ2-7, so the J call may be wrong. The CDR3 has 14 residues. Germline values: CDR1 MNHNY, CDR2 SVGAGI (reference sequence). CDR3 coding DNA: TGTGCCAGCAGTTCCGAGGGGGGGGCCTACGAGCAGTACTTC. It yields the protein CASSSEGGAYEQYF.

This clonotype was found once. The chain is built from TRBV28 and TRBJ1-1, with no clear D. V was trimmed by 3 bases and J by 5 bases, leaving 25 bases between them. Germline V gene sequence: CDR1 MDHEN, CDR2 SYDVKM. CDR3 length: 18 residues. The CDR3 nucleotides are TGTGCCAGCAGTTTGTGGTCCGTCAGAGGTAGGATGAGGACTGAAGCTTTCTTT. Its protein is CASSLWSVRGRMRTEAFF.

This clonotype was counted only a few times. The junction differs from germline at one of its ends, possibly a read error. The chain has TRBV7-7 and TRBJ2-4, with D possibly TRBD1 on 7 matching bases. The J call may be mistaken, given a closer DNA end match to TRBJ2-5. Germline CDR1 and CDR2: SSHAT and FNYEAQ (reference sequence). This CDR3 comprises 15 residues. The CDR3 nucleotides read TGTGCTAGCAGCTTGACAGGGAGGTCGGCAGAGACCCAGTACTTC. Its translation: CASSLTGRSAETQYF.

The rearrangement joins TRBV7-3 to TRBJ2-3; D not certain. This CDR3 region has 17 residues. V was trimmed by 0 bases and J by 0 bases, leaving 13 bases between them. From germline, CDR1 is SGHTA and CDR2 FQGTGA. CDR3: CASSLTGPRGSTDTQYF. CDR3 sequence (DNA): TGTGCCAGCAGCTTAACGGGTCCGCGAGGAAGCACAGATACGCAGTATTTT.

About this clonotype itself: It may be a read error: a sequence one base away is much more abundant. The gene calls are TRBV2 and TRBJ2-1, with 8 bases lining up with TRBD1. Germline loops: CDR1 SNHLY, CDR2 FYNNEI. V shed 6 bases and J 10 bases; nucleotides not matched to a gene: 11. The CDR3 spans 14 residues. The CDR3 DNA follows: TGTGCCAGCAGGAAGGGACAGGAGTCCTACGAGCAGTTCTTC. It translates to CASRKGQESYEQFF. Variable domain in full (rest from reference TRBV2 and TRBJ2-1): EPEVTQTPSHQVTQMGQEVILRCVPISNHLYFYWYRQILGQKVEFLVSFYNNEISEKSEIFDDQFSVERPDGSNFTLKIRSTKLEDSAMYFCASRKGQESYEQFFGPGTRLTVL.

The chain couples TRBV7-9 to TRBJ1-1; D might be TRBD1 (5 bases). Trimming took off 6 bases at V and 10 bases at J, with 15 bases between the two ends. The CDR3 is 12 amino acids. Germline CDR1 SEHNR, CDR2 FQNEAQ (reference sequence). The CDR3 protein is CASRMGDVGAFF. The DNA for the CDR3 is TGTGCCAGCAGAATGGGGGACGTTGGAGCTTTCTTT.

V usage is TRBV3-1 and J usage is TRBJ2-1; 11 positions agree with TRBD2. CDR1 and CDR2 from the germline V gene are LGHDT and YNNKEL (reference sequence). The CDR3 runs 15 residues. J lost 6 bases, V lost 4 bases, and 5 bases had no gene match. This chain's CDR3 is CASSLAGGPGNEQFF. The CDR3 DNA sequence: TGTGCCAGCAGCCTAGCGGGGGGGCCAGGCAATGAGCAGTTCTTC.

This clonotype was observed a handful of times. The CDR3 coding sequence is TGCGCCAGCAGCTACCCCCGGGACAGGGCGATCGGAGAGCAGTACTTC. Its translation is CASSYPRDRAIGEQYF. The chain combines TRBV5-1 with TRBJ2-7; TRBD1 matches at 9 bases. CDR1 and CDR2 (germline): SGHRS, YFSETQ. Trimming removed 3 bases from V and 7 bases from J; junction bases left unmatched: 14. The CDR3 runs to 16 residues.

This clonotype was seen ten or more times. The chain combines TRBV25-1 with TRBJ1-4; D may be TRBD1 (5 bases). Germline loops: CDR1 MGHDK, CDR2 SYGVNS. This CDR3 comprises 16 residues. The V end was cut by 2 bases, the J end by 2 bases, with 12 bases between. The CDR3 sequence: CASSEPKGLTNEKLFF. For the CDR3, the DNA is TGTGCCAGCAGTGAACCAAAGGGGTTGACTAATGAAAAACTGTTTTTT.

This clonotype was seen a few times. The chain combines TRBV29-1 with TRBJ2-1, with 8 bases fitting TRBD2. The J call may be incorrect, as the DNA end agrees better with TRBJ2-7. Germline V gives CDR1 SQVTM, CDR2 ANQGSEA. This CDR3 has 14 amino acids. The CDR3 here is CSVAPTSDYNEQYF. CDR3 coding DNA: TGCAGCGTAGCCCCGACTAGCGACTACAATGAGCAGTACTTC.

This clonotype was observed a handful of times. The V call is TRBV6-5, the J call TRBJ2-1, with TRBD2 identical over 8 bases. V gave up 1 base and J gave up 0 bases; unmatched junction bases: 17. The CDR3 extends over 21 amino acids. In germline, CDR1 is MNHEY, CDR2 SVGAGI. CDR3 sequence (DNA): TGTGCCAGCAGTTACTTAGGTTCGTCGGGGGGGGACTCAAGCTCCTACAATGAGCAGTTCTTC. It specifies CASSYLGSSGGDSSSYNEQFF.

The chain recombines TRBV6-2 or TRBV6-3 with TRBJ2-2, with no clear D. Trimming cost V 2 bases and J 6 bases, with 10 bases left between them. Germline V CDR1 and CDR2: MNHEY, SVGEGT. The CDR3 runs to 14 residues. CDR3 sequence: CASSYVVGPGELFF. The CDR3 DNA follows: TGTGCCAGCAGTTACGTGGTAGGACCCGGGGAGCTGTTTTTT.